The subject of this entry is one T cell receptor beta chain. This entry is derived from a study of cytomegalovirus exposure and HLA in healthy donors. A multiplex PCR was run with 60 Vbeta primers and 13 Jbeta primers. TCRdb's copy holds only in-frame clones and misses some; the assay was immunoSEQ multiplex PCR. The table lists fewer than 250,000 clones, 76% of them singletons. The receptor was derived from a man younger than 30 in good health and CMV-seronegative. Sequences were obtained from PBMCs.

The CDR3, as DNA: TGTGCCAGCAGCTCGGGACACTTCAGCAATCAGCCCCAGCATTTT. This gives the protein CASSSGHFSNQPQHF. The gene calls are TRBV9 and TRBJ1-5; maybe TRBD1 (6 bases). The germline V gene encodes CDR1 SGDLS and CDR2 YYNGEE. V gave up 4 bases and J gave up 1 base, with 12 bases separating them. The CDR3 covers 15 residues.